The T cell receptor beta chain under discussion was sequenced for a study of blood T cell repertoires in COVID-19. The assay was immunoSEQ multiplex PCR, and TCRdb's table has in-frame clones only and misses some. The sample shows tens of thousands of clones, 85% of them seen only once. This CDR3 spans 14 amino acids. V gave up 3 bases and J gave up 3 bases; unmatched junction bases: 3. Germline V lookup: CDR1 KGHSH, CDR2 LQKENI. The TCR originated in a man of 80 years or more with acute or convalescent COVID-19. The sequenced sample consisted of peripheral blood. The chain couples TRBV18 to TRBJ1-1; 8 nucleotides line up with TRBD1. CDR3 region: CASSPRQGYTEAFF. Here the CDR3 DNA reads TGTGCCAGCTCACCGAGACAGGGGTACACTGAAGCTTTCTTT.